This TCR beta chain was sequenced in a study of blood T cell repertoires in COVID-19 (dated by TCRdb to about 2020). Looking at the study overall: Samples from collaborators originated in the United States, Italy and Spain and spanned both the acute and convalescent phases of COVID-19. The prospective study material was composed of cDNA or gDNA derived from T cells, B-cell-depleted T cells, or PBMCs. The dataset comprised deeply sampled blood TCRbeta repertoires from subjects exposed to, actively infected with, or recovered from COVID-19. The repertoires were released in a freely available public database meant as a resource for research on the immune response to SARS-CoV-2. Samples were obtained from the ongoing ImmuneRACE study (first 160 participants) and from 1,200 or so subjects provided by 6 global collaborators. A de-identified subject ID, COVID-19 status, age in years and sex were almost always included in the sample metadata. Where available, HLA class I and class II types were taken from metadata supplied by the sample provider and were not determined by assay-based typing.

The table lists this clone with a count of one. The antigen it binds to is not known. No much larger clone is present one base from it, and per-base qualities are unavailable. Collaborating institutions collected whole blood in K2EDTA tubes following their own protocols. For TCRbeta analysis, collaborators shipped samples in one of three forms: frozen whole blood, isolated PBMCs, or DNA extracted from either of those sample types. Summary of the overall study and its limitations: How much clinical and demographic metadata was included differed by source and by participant, and the metadata was provided uncurated.

TCRbeta CDR3 regions were amplified from genomic DNA using the immunoSEQ Assay, a bias-controlled multiplex PCR. The study's processing was this. The number of nucleated cells in each sample was estimated from the amplification of reference gene primers within the assay. Sequence reads were collapsed and filtered to measure the absolute abundance of every unique TCRbeta CDR3 rearrangement. For each sample, productive Simpson clonality was calculated by taking the square root of Simpson's diversity index across productive rearrangements. The immuneACCESS repertoire file appears here via TCRdb, limited to in-frame rearrangements. These files lack a portion of the clones; in checked studies, under half of the deficit traces to unresolved V genes, and the cause of the others is not known. Clone size and V and J calls were adopted from that table, with D and trimming inferred from the DNA. Recorded for this sample are 60,000 to 85,000 clones; approximately 80% of them occurred a single time. The ten largest clones add up to more than 15% of the sample.

Deletion took 8 bases off V and 7 bases off J, with a span of 15 bases between the germline ends. The germline V gene provides CDR1 MNHEY and CDR2 SVGAGI. The CDR3 runs 14 amino acids, cysteine and phenylalanine included. The retained sequence is limited to the CDR3, 42 bases, with the frame set at the first base. This chain is built from TRBV6-5 and TRBJ1-6; the D segment could be TRBD1, given 5 matching bases. Sequenced: peripheral blood. This sequence was found in an older woman with acute or convalescent COVID-19. In nucleotide form, the sequence is TGTGCCAGCCTATCGGGACTCAGAAATTCACCCCTCCACTTT. Its translation is CASLSGLRNSPLHF.